This entry lists 27 T cell receptor beta chains sequenced from one sample in a study of T-cell memory formation after mild COVID-19 (dated by TCRdb to the early 2020s). The library was made by 5' RACE. The data were produced on an Illumina NovaSeq 6000. The raw public reads went through TCRdb reprocessing: fastp at Q25, MiXCR clone calling, in-frame beta chains kept. Identical CDR3 protein sequences are pooled into one entry, listed with their most common genes and DNA. The sample has fewer than 700,000 distinct CDR3 sequences on record, roughly 20% of them singletons. The top ten clones comprise around 7.7% of the sample. Sequenced: PBMCs or a T cell subset sorted from them (not recorded which). The receptors were sampled from an adult woman who had mild COVID-19 (a few samples of this study predate the infection). The sample titles of this study are shuffled in the database, so cell type and time point are left out; the donor was told from shared clones.

This sequence joins TRBV4-1 and TRBJ2-3; 9 nucleotides match TRBD2. Germline lookup yields CDR1 MGHRA and CDR2 YSYEKL. There are 17 residues in the CDR3. V lost 1 base to trimming and J lost 0 bases; unmatched junction nucleotides: 5. In DNA form, the CDR3 reads TGCGCCAGCAGCCAAGGCTCACTAGCGGGTAGCACAGATACGCAGTATTTT. This sequence encodes CASSQGSLAGSTDTQYF.

V is TRBV6-5 and J is TRBJ2-1, with 9 bases identical to TRBD2. The CDR3 extends over 12 amino acids. The J segment lost 12 bases and the V segment lost 7 bases, leaving 7 bases of the junction unmatched. Germline V lookup: CDR1 MNHEY, CDR2 SVGAGI. CDR3: CASTRREGGQFF. The DNA for the CDR3 is TGTGCCAGCACTCGGCGGGAGGGCGGGCAGTTCTTC.

V gene TRBV24-1 combines with J gene TRBJ2-1; 7 nucleotides line up with TRBD2. There are 14 residues in the CDR3. The germline gives CDR1 KGHDR, CDR2 SFDVKD. With V trimmed by 5 bases and J by 2 bases, 2 bases remained unmatched. The CDR3 region has the DNA TGTGCCACCAGTGCGGGGGGAGCCTACAATGAGCAGTTCTTC. Translating it yields CATSAGGAYNEQFF.

The V and J genes are TRBV7-3 and TRBJ2-1; D possibly corresponds to TRBD1 (6 bases). Looked up from germline, CDR1 is SGHTA and CDR2 is FQGTGA. Trimming cost V 3 bases and J 1 base, with 19 bases left between them. The CDR3 loop spans 18 amino acids. The CDR3 region is CASSFGIQGEESYNEQFF. The CDR3 coding sequence is TGTGCCAGCAGCTTCGGAATACAGGGTGAGGAATCCTACAATGAGCAGTTCTTC.

This clonotype was detected a few times. The J gene is TRBJ1-2, the V gene TRBV4-3; TRBD1 matches at 8 bases. The ends lost 1 base at V and 5 bases at J; junction bases unmatched: 0. The germline V gene encodes CDR1 LGHNA and CDR2 YSLEER. This CDR3 region has 13 residues. CDR3 loop: CASSQGTGYGYTF. DNA for the CDR3: TGCGCCAGCAGCCAAGGGACAGGGTATGGCTACACCTTC.

The chain is built from TRBV10-3 and TRBJ1-1; D is unresolved. Germline values: CDR1 ENHRY, CDR2 SYGVKD. Trimming stripped 5 bases from V and 14 bases from J, with 24 bases between. CDR3 length equals 14 residues. Written as DNA, the CDR3 is TGTGCCATCAGTACTCTGGGTATTCCTTTAGGTGGGTTCTTT. Encoded protein: CAISTLGIPLGGFF.

This clonotype was detected only a few times. The chain links TRBV6-5 to TRBJ1-1; D ambiguous. The germline V gene has CDR1 MNHEY and CDR2 SVGAGI. Deletions cut 0 bases from V and 0 bases from J, with 8 bases between. CDR3 size: 15 residues. The CDR3 reads CASSYSRTMNTEAFF. The CDR3 coding sequence is TGTGCCAGCAGTTACTCAAGGACCATGAACACTGAAGCTTTCTTT.

V gene TRBV18 combines with J gene TRBJ1-2; D remains ambiguous. Germline V gives CDR1 KGHSH, CDR2 LQKENI. Trimming stripped 4 bases from V and 3 bases from J, with 15 bases between. The CDR3 runs to 15 residues. The CDR3 DNA follows: TGTGCCAGCTCACAGCCGGGAGGCGGGGACTATGGCTACACCTTC. This codes for CASSQPGGGDYGYTF.

The V call is TRBV29-1, the J call TRBJ2-7; tentatively, D is TRBD2 (5 bases). This CDR3 comprises 16 residues. The V gene's germline CDR1 is SQVTM and CDR2 ANQGSEA. Trimming stripped 0 bases from V and 2 bases from J, with 17 bases between. The CDR3, as DNA: TGCAGCGTTGAAGATCGCGAGGGCCAATTCCCCTACGAGCAGTACTTC. This codes for CSVEDREGQFPYEQYF.

The rearrangement links TRBV27 to TRBJ1-1; D is undetermined. The CDR3 has 17 amino acids. Germline CDR1 and CDR2: MNHEY and SMNVEV (reference sequence). The V end lost 2 bases, the J end lost 8 bases, and 24 bases lay between the germline ends. This CDR3 is CASSLRPRRAGTEEAFF. CDR3 sequence (DNA): TGTGCCAGCAGTTTAAGACCCCGAAGGGCTGGCACAGAAGAAGCTTTCTTT.

The chain links TRBV6-1 to TRBJ2-5, with D uncertain. Between the trimmed V and J ends, which lost 6 bases and 3 bases, there was a span of 17 bases. The CDR3 covers 15 residues. CDR1 and CDR2 from the germline V gene are MNHNS and SASEGT. The CDR3 DNA reads as TGTGCCAGCAGATACCGACATGATAGGGAAGAGACCCAGTACTTC. Protein sequence: CASRYRHDREETQYF.

The V gene is TRBV6-5, the J gene TRBJ2-7; the D gene is possibly TRBD1 (6 bases). Trimming removed 5 bases at V and 0 bases at J, with 8 bases between. This CDR3 has 13 amino acids. Germline V CDR1 and CDR2: MNHEY, SVGAGI. DNA of the CDR3: TGTGCCAGCAGTGGACAGAACTCCTACGAGCAGTACTTC. Translation: CASSGQNSYEQYF.

The V and J genes are TRBV4-2 and TRBJ2-3; 8 bases agree with TRBD2. The ends lost 4 bases at V and 4 bases at J; junction bases unmatched: 10. This CDR3 is built from 16 residues. Germline values: CDR1 LGHNA, CDR2 YNFKEQ. The DNA for the CDR3 is TGTGCCAGCAGCCGGGGTAGCGGGGACCTGCCAGATACGCAGTATTTT. Translating it yields CASSRGSGDLPDTQYF.

V is TRBV3-1 and J is TRBJ1-6, with a possible D match to TRBD1 (5 bases). The CDR3 consists of 15 residues. V lost 4 bases and J lost 7, with 14 bases in between. Per the germline V gene, CDR1 is LGHDT and CDR2 is YNNKEL (reference sequence). The CDR3 sequence: CASSRGRLPNSPLHF. Written as DNA, the CDR3 is TGTGCCAGCAGCCGGGGACGTCTACCCAATTCACCCCTCCACTTT.

This sequence joins TRBV5-1 and TRBJ2-3; D may match TRBD1 or TRBD2 (5 bases each). Germline CDR1 and CDR2: SGHRS and YFSETQ. The V gene lost 4 bases and the J gene lost 4 bases, with 10 bases spanning the gap. The CDR3 totals 13 residues. CDR3 in DNA: TGCGCCAGCAGCGCCCGGGACCCAGATACGCAGTATTTT. It translates to CASSARDPDTQYF.

This clonotype was detected only a few times. This sequence joins TRBV7-2 and TRBJ1-1, with a weak D call TRBD1 (6 bases). V dropped 2 bases and J dropped 4 bases, with 14 bases sitting between them. Per the germline V gene, CDR1 is SGHTA and CDR2 is FQGNSA. CDR3 length equals 15 residues. This chain's CDR3 is CASSLYTGASTEAFF. The DNA of the CDR3 is TGTGCCAGCAGCTTATACACGGGGGCCAGCACTGAAGCTTTCTTT.

The table lists this clonotype with a few counts. The V and J genes are TRBV19 and TRBJ1-1; TRBD1 agrees at 8 bases. The CDR3 is 14 amino acids. Germline lookup yields CDR1 LNHDA and CDR2 SQIVND (reference sequence). Trimming took 4 bases from V and 4 from J; bases not matched to a gene: 5. The CDR3 protein is CASSTLTGGTEAFF. In nucleotides, the CDR3 is TGTGCCAGTAGTACCCTTACAGGGGGCACTGAAGCTTTCTTT.

The chain uses TRBV29-1 and TRBJ2-1, with TRBD2 identical over 9 bases. In germline, CDR1 is SQVTM, CDR2 ANQGSEA. The trim removed 6 bases at V and 3 bases at J, leaving 3 bases unmatched. The CDR3 is made up of 13 amino acids. The CDR3: CSVQREDYNEQFF. Here the CDR3 DNA reads TGCAGCGTCCAGCGGGAGGACTACAATGAGCAGTTCTTC.

This clonotype was counted a few times. The rearrangement links TRBV7-8 to TRBJ2-3, with D possibly matching TRBD2 (5 bases). Germline V lookup: CDR1 SGHVS, CDR2 FQNEAQ. This CDR3 comprises 16 residues. V lost 3 bases to trimming and J lost 5 bases, with 18 bases between them. The CDR3 is CASSFMWWERGDTQYF. The CDR3 DNA reads as TGTGCCAGCAGCTTCATGTGGTGGGAGCGAGGAGATACGCAGTATTTT.

This clonotype was counted only a few times. This chain connects TRBV28 to TRBJ2-7; the D gene could be TRBD1 or TRBD2 (5 bases each). This CDR3 comprises 14 residues. The ends were cut back, 5 bases at V and 6 bases at J, with 17 bases in the middle. Germline V gene sequence: CDR1 MDHEN, CDR2 SYDVKM. Here the CDR3 DNA reads TGTGCCAGCAGTCTAGAGGGGCCCCCGCGCGAGCAGTACTTC. Amino acid sequence: CASSLEGPPREQYF.

This clonotype was found many times. This sequence joins TRBV12-3 or TRBV12-4 and TRBJ2-7; 8 bases are a match to TRBD2. This CDR3 comprises 14 residues. Trimming at V came to 8 bases and at J to 4 bases, leaving 10 bases not matched to a gene. The CDR3 DNA follows: TGTGCCAGCCGGACGCCGTCGGGAGGGTACGAGCAGTACTTC. Translation: CASRTPSGGYEQYF.

This clonotype has just a few counts. This chain connects TRBV12-3 or TRBV12-4 to TRBJ2-1, with a possible D match to TRBD2 (5 bases). The CDR3 loop spans 15 amino acids. Trimming took off 5 bases at V and 0 bases at J, with 11 bases between the two ends. CDR3 coding DNA: TGTGCCAGCAGTCCCGACTACAACTCCTACAATGAGCAGTTCTTC. As protein: CASSPDYNSYNEQFF.

The chain combines TRBV7-2 with TRBJ2-2, with D possibly called TRBD1 or TRBD2 (6 bases each). CDR1 and CDR2 (germline): SGHTA, FQGNSA. Trimming took 4 bases from V and 4 from J, leaving 13 bases between them. This CDR3 comprises 15 residues. Here the CDR3 DNA reads TGTGCCAGCAGCTCCCGGGGGCCAACCACCGGGGAGCTGTTTTTT. Residues: CASSSRGPTTGELFF.

This clonotype turned up a few times. The chain links TRBV3-1 to TRBJ1-2; D call uncertain. The V gene lost 3 bases and the J gene lost 6 bases, with 5 bases spanning the gap. This CDR3 has 11 amino acids. CDR1 and CDR2 (germline): LGHDT, YNNKEL (reference sequence). CDR3 DNA: TGTGCCAGCAGCCAGTCGCATGGCTACACCTTC. Translation: CASSQSHGYTF.

This clonotype was detected a few times. The rearrangement uses TRBV7-2 and TRBJ1-5; weak D call: TRBD1 (5 bases). The CDR3 is 18 amino acids. The ends were cut back, 5 bases at V and 0 bases at J, with 20 bases in the middle. Germline values: CDR1 SGHTA, CDR2 FQGNSA. The CDR3 here is CASSPLGVGIYSNQPQHF. The CDR3 DNA is TGTGCCAGCAGCCCGCTGGGGGTCGGCATTTATAGCAATCAGCCCCAGCATTTT.

The CDR3 DNA reads TGTGCCAGCAGCTTGGATCGCGGGACCACAGATACGCAGTATTTT. It translates to CASSLDRGTTDTQYF. The chain carries TRBV5-4 and TRBJ2-3; perhaps TRBD2 as D (6 bases). CDR1 SGHNT and CDR2 YYREEE come from the germline V gene (reference sequence). CDR3 length: 15 amino acids. Trimming cost V 0 bases and J 2 bases, with 10 bases left between them.

In this sample, this clonotype turned up a few times. The V gene is TRBV29-1, the J gene TRBJ2-3, with D hard to call. Germline V CDR1 and CDR2: SQVTM, ANQGSEA. Between the trimmed V and J ends, which lost 2 bases and 2 bases, there was a span of 17 bases. The CDR3 runs 16 residues. CDR3 DNA: TGCAGCGTTGAAATGGTAGACCTCCTCATCACAGATACGCAGTATTTT. It is translated as CSVEMVDLLITDTQYF.